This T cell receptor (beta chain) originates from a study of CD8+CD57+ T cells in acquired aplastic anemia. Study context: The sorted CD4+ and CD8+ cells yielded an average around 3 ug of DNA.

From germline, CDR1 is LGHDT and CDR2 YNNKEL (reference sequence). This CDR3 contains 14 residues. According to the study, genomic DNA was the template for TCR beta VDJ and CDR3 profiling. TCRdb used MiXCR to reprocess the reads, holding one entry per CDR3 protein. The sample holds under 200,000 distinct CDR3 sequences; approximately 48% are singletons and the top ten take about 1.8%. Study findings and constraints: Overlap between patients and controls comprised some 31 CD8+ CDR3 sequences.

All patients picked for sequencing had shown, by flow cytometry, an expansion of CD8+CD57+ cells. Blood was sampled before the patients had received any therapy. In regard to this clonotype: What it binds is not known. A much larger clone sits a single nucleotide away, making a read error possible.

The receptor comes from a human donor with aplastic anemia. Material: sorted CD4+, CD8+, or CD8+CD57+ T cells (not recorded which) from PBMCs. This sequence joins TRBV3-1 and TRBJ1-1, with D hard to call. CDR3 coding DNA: TGTGGCAGCAGCTCCCGAGGGCTCAACACTGAAGCTTTCTTT. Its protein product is CGSSSRGLNTEAFF.